This TCR beta chain was obtained from a study of long-term antiretroviral therapy in people with HIV (dated by TCRdb to between 2020 and 2023). Concerning the study at large: The earliest samples were collected about a decade before the 2015 WHO recommendation for immediate ART, when ART was typically delayed until CD4 counts fell. Whether ART initiation and durable HIV suppression were associated with changes in peripheral blood TRB repertoire composition and diversity was tested in a retrospective serial study. The cohort contributed about 200 cryopreserved PBMC samples from about 33 adults with confirmed HIV infection, collected serially over a mean of about six years (range 1-12). About two fifths of the roughly 30 participants with HIV were female. No cross-contamination during QIAcube processing was shown when test extractions of a monoclonal T-cell line were performed alongside about 30 polyclonal samples. Paper-wide results and their limitations: HIV repertoires had narrower CDR3 length ranges than controls, and the network structure suggested an antigen-experienced repertoire that shifted only slightly toward naive after ART. Inferences about post-ART repertoire changes were limited because no data were available on ART adherence, viral resistance or therapy changes. Because cell numbers in pre-ART samples were limited, unsorted PBMC were profiled instead of sorted CD4+ and CD8+ T cells. Samples dated from the mid-2000s to the late 2010s, and the ART regimens used may be less effective than current ones. Owing to limited PBMC availability, only the TCR beta chain was sequenced, without alpha chain pairing. Expanded TRB clones identified before ART initiation dominated the repertoire across all time points, though the dominance fluctuated and decreased in many PLHIV after ART. A significant increase in TRB diversity was found to be associated with ART initiation, although TRB diversity was observed to remain significantly below that of transplant donor controls even after long-term ART.

To be included, a participant needed at least one PBMC sample from before ART initiation plus at least two post-ART samples. Every participant with HIV received treatment in the United States of America. Before DNA extraction, cryopreserved samples of about 1-11 million PBMC were thawed and then washed. At the time of the earliest PBMC sample for each participant with HIV, ages ranged from 23 to 54 years. PBMC samples were contributed by each participant from 1-4 timepoints before ART initiation and 2-8 timepoints after ART initiation, with a median of 7 samples. For every participant, serial HIV viral load, CD4+ T-cell count, ART history and demographic data were obtained. Genomic DNA was extracted from unsorted PBMC with a Qiagen kit on a QIAcube, processed in batches of 12 samples. The CDR3 contains 20 residues, cysteine and phenylalanine counted. Only CDR3 DNA remains: 60 bases, in frame from the first base.

Note on this clone: No antigen is known for it. No qualities accompany the bases; no much larger clone lies one base away.

The immunoSEQ hsTCRB v3.0 assay was used at survey level resolution to sequence the TRB variable region. A depth of 40,000-50,000 T-cell genomes per sample was targeted for TRB sequencing. Pooled TRB libraries were sequenced on an Illumina MiSeq with a v3 150-cycle kit. Regarding the original processing steps: Repertoire analysis ran in R within a reproducible Nextflow workflow covering QC, data transformation and analysis. LymphoSeq2, an R package for AIRR-Seq data exploration, was used to implement custom analyses. Four samples that yielded fewer than 5000 total TRB sequences were excluded, so that fewer than 250 HIV repertoires were analyzed. Of the roughly 190 retained HIV repertoires, under 65 were collected before and around 130 after ART initiation. Repertoires were downsampled to 5000 TRB nucleotide sequences, and summary statistics were averaged over 100 downsampling iterations. TRB sequences were retained for analysis only if CDR3 regions of at least seven amino acids were present. Diversity was measured with a Shannon entropy-derived clonality score and the Gini coefficient. In the repertoire networks, any two of the top 5000 CDR3 amino acid sequences were connected whenever the two sequences differed by an edit distance of one. Antigen specificity groups and MHC restriction were predicted for TRB CDR3 amino acid sequences with GLIPH2. CDR3 amino acid sequences were matched against VDJdb and McPAS-TCR to flag known CMV, EBV, HIV or tissue antigen associations. Pre-ART, post-ART and control groups were compared with Wilcoxon signed-rank tests and Holm-Bonferroni correction. The table comes from immuneACCESS by way of TCRdb, which keeps in-frame sequences with V and J called. Part of the clones is missing from these tables; in studies checked, under half for an unresolved V gene and the rest for unknown reasons. The D gene and trimming were derived from the DNA, and the V and J assignments and clone size from that table. For this sample the table gives thousands of clones, of which just under 75% were detected only once. Jointly, the top ten make up about 7.5% of the sample.

This material consisted of unsorted PBMCs, taken 0.1 years before starting antiretroviral therapy. The chain is made from TRBV21-1 and TRBJ2-7; TRBD2, the table's D call, was not compared with the DNA. TRBV21-1 is labeled a pseudogene. This receptor was identified in a man aged 18 to 30 with HIV. The sequenced DNA is TGTGCCAGCAGCAAAGTCAAAGATAAGTTTTTCCGGGACTATCCTTACGAGCAGTACTTC. Its product reads: CASSKVKDKFFRDYPYEQYF.